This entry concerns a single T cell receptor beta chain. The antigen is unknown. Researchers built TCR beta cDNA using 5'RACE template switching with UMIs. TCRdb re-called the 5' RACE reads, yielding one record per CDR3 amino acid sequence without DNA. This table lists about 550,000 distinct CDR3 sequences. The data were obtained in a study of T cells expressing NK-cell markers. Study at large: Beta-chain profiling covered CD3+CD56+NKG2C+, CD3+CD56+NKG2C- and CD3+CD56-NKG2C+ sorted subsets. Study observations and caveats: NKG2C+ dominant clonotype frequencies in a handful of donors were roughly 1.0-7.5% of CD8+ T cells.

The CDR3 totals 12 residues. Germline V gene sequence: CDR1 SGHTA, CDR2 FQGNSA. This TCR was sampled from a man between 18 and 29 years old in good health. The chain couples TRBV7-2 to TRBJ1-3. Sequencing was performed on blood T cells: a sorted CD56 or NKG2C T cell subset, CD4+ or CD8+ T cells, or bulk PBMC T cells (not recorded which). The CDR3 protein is CASSLQGHTIYF.